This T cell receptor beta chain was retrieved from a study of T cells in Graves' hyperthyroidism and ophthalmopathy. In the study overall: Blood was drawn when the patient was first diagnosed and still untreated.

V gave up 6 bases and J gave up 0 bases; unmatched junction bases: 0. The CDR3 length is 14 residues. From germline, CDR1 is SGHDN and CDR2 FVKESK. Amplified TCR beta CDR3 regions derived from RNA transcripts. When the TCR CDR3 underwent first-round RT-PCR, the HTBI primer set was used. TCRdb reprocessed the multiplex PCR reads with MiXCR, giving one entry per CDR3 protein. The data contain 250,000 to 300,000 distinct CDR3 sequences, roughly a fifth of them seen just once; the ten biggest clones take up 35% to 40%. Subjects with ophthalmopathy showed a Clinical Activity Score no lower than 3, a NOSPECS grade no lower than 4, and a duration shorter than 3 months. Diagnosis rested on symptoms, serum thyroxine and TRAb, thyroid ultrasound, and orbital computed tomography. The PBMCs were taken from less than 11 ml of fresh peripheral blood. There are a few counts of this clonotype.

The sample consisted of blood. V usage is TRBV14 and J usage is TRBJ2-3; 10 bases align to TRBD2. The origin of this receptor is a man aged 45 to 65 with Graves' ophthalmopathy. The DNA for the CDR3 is TGTGCCAGCAGGGGACTAGCGAGCACAGATACGCAGTATTTT. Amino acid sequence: CASRGLASTDTQYF.